The clone carrying this T cell receptor (beta chain) was seen a few times. Its antigen is unknown. Unique molecular identifiers were used in preparing the TCRbeta library. TCRdb re-called the PCR reads with MiXCR, one entry per CDR3 protein. This table holds 580,000 or so distinct CDR3 sequences, more than 20% found once. This CDR3 has 13 amino acids. Trimming took 1 base from V and 6 from J, leaving 6 bases between them. This entry comes from a study of T-cell reconstitution after alpha-beta-depleted transplantation in children. Whole-study findings and limits: In patients about two months after transplant, alpha-beta T cells reportedly arose from several hundred expanded graft clones.

This clonotype was sampled from a boy less than two years old who had a stem cell transplant for acute myeloid leukemia, so the T cells may come from the graft donor. Sequences were derived from PBMCs, mostly from graft donor cells, sampled 360 days after TCRalphabeta/CD19-depleted stem cell transplant. The V and J genes are TRBV12-3 or TRBV12-4 and TRBJ2-2; D gene unclear. CDR3: CASSLGEAGELFF. The CDR3 DNA reads as TGTGCCAGCAGTTTAGGGGAAGCCGGGGAGCTGTTTTTT.